A single sample is the source of the 10 T cell receptor beta chains below, sequenced in a study of blood T cell repertoires in COVID-19. The table came from immunoSEQ multiplex PCR; TCRdb's copy has only in-frame clones and leaves some out. The profile shows approximately 210,000 clones, about 90% of them singletons. What was sequenced was peripheral blood. The receptors stem from a woman in her seventies with acute or convalescent COVID-19.

The chain links TRBV12-3 or TRBV12-4 to TRBJ2-7; 9 bases align to TRBD1. After removal of 7 bases from V and 4 bases from J, the junction contained 5 bases not matched to a gene. The CDR3 sequence is 13 residues long. The CDR3 nucleotides read TGTGCCAGCACCACGGGACAGGGATACGAGCAGTACTTC. It is translated as CASTTGQGYEQYF.

The V gene is TRBV5-1, the J gene TRBJ2-7; TRBD1 matches at 9 bases. Germline-derived CDR1 and CDR2 are SGHRS and YFSETQ. The CDR3 consists of 14 residues. Trimming removed 5 bases from V and 2 bases from J; junction bases left unmatched: 5. The CDR3 DNA follows: TGCGCCAGCAGTAAGGGGGACAGGGCCTACGAGCAGTACTTC. Amino acids: CASSKGDRAYEQYF.

The count of this clone is one. The chain couples TRBV2 to TRBJ1-5, with D possibly TRBD1 on 5 matching bases. Trimming stripped 4 bases from V and 2 bases from J, with 9 bases between. Germline lookup yields CDR1 SNHLY and CDR2 FYNNEI. The CDR3 is made up of 14 amino acids. CDR3 bases: TGTGCCAGCAGTGGGCAGGGTGGCAATCAGCCCCAGCATTTT. The encoded protein is CASSGQGGNQPQHF.

The rearrangement links TRBV2 to TRBJ1-1; tentatively, D is TRBD1 (6 bases). CDR1 is SNHLY, CDR2 FYNNEI, per germline. The CDR3 spans 14 residues. Deletions cut 4 bases from V and 1 base from J, with 10 bases between. CDR3 nucleotide sequence: TGTGCCAGCAGTGTATGGGGGCCGAACACTGAAGCTTTCTTT. It translates to CASSVWGPNTEAFF.

The V call is TRBV3-1 (or the pseudogene TRBV3-2), the J call TRBJ2-1, with D unresolved. Germline V lookup: CDR1 LGHDT, CDR2 YNNKEL (reference sequence). Trimming cost V 0 bases and J 7 bases, with 10 bases left between them. This CDR3 has 14 residues. The CDR3 spells CASSQDLVPNEQFF. The CDR3, as DNA: TGTGCCAGCAGCCAAGATCTAGTCCCAAATGAGCAGTTCTTC.

The chain links TRBV3-1 (or the pseudogene TRBV3-2) to TRBJ1-2, with 8 bases identical to TRBD1. Germline CDR1 and CDR2: LGHDT and YNNKEL (reference sequence). This CDR3 has 15 residues. Losses at the gene ends were 3 bases for V and 1 base for J; bases not matched to a gene: 4. The CDR3 sequence: CASSHRQGNNYGYTF. CDR3 DNA sequence: TGTGCCAGCAGCCACCGACAGGGGAATAACTATGGCTACACCTTC.

The table lists this clone with a few counts. V and J are TRBV14 and TRBJ2-7; the match to TRBD1 covers 7 bases. CDR3 length: 15 amino acids. V was clipped by 0 bases and J by 3 bases; unmatched bases: 5. Germline V gene sequence: CDR1 SGHDN, CDR2 FVKESK. Here the CDR3 DNA reads TGTGCCAGCAGCCAAGATGGGGACAGATTCTACGAGCAGTACTTC. The encoded protein is CASSQDGDRFYEQYF.

The chain carries TRBV12-3 or TRBV12-4 and TRBJ1-2; D ambiguous. This CDR3 comprises 12 residues. The germline V and J ends were trimmed by 4 bases and 2 bases, with 5 bases remaining between them. CDR3 amino acids: CASSSGNYGYTF. Written as DNA, the CDR3 is TGTGCCAGCAGTTCCGGGAACTATGGCTACACCTTC.

This rearrangement joins TRBV5-1 to TRBJ1-3; tentative D call: TRBD1 (6 bases). This CDR3 has 13 residues. Germline CDR1 is SGHRS and CDR2 is YFSETQ. V lost 4 bases to trimming and J lost 4 bases, with 9 bases between them. The CDR3 loop is CASSTTGGNTIYF. CDR3 nucleotide sequence: TGCGCCAGCAGCACCACAGGGGGAAACACCATATATTTT.

The chain has TRBV19 and TRBJ1-5; D may be TRBD1 (6 bases). V lost 3 bases and J 6 bases, leaving 12 bases between the germline ends. CDR3 length: 14 amino acids. Germline values: CDR1 LNHDA, CDR2 SQIVND (reference sequence). The CDR3 loop reads CASSIKTGSQPQHF. The CDR3 bases are TGTGCCAGTAGTATTAAAACAGGGAGTCAGCCCCAGCATTTT.